This T cell receptor beta chain was identified during a study of human T cells and chemical hapten exposure. Looking at the study overall: Mostly female, the patients presented with alopecia areata, totalis or universalis. Findings of the study overall: Among TCRs, those above 1 in 1000 frequency were unaffected by DPC sensitization.

Time point meaning: patch test 1, 2 weeks after DPC sensitization. As to treatment: therapeutic diphenylcyclopropenone sensitization with weekly scalp DPC. The donor pool consisted of alopecia patients aged 18 to 70 years, considered suitable for DPC. Points on this clonotype: Its matching antigen is unknown.

In the original workflow: Counting gave a median of 95,638 TCRs per sample, with values ranging from about 23,224 to 700,000. TCRdb fed the RACE reads into MiXCR, producing one record per CDR3 protein. Here the V and J calls rest on TCRdb's processing, not on the authors' analysis. The sample contains some 400,000 distinct CDR3 sequences, roughly 4.8% of which appear only once. Losses at the gene ends were 0 bases for V and 2 bases for J; bases not matched to a gene: 4. The CDR3 length is 15 residues. The germline V gene encodes CDR1 MNHEY and CDR2 SVGAGI. The sample in question was whole blood, obtained in connection with sensitization to the hapten diphenylcyclopropenone (DPC). The genes are TRBV6-5 and TRBJ2-7; 7 bases align to TRBD1. The sequence was obtained from a woman aged 50 to 65 with alopecia areata. Some clones in this sample may be carry-over from other donors' samples. Here the CDR3 reads CASSYSRDSPYEQYF. The DNA for the CDR3 is TGTGCCAGCAGTTACTCCCGGGACAGTCCCTACGAGCAGTACTTC.